This TCR beta chain originates from a study of blood T cell repertoires in COVID-19. As for the study in general: COVID-19 samples, acute and convalescent, were from the United States, Italy and Spain. The cDNA or gDNA used as material had been derived from T cells, B-cell-depleted T cells, or PBMCs.

Trimming took 5 bases from V and 0 from J; bases not matched to a gene: 4. Looked up from germline, CDR1 is SGDLS and CDR2 is YYNGEE. The CDR3 covers 15 residues. Authors' analysis steps: Estimation of nucleated cell counts relied on the amplification of reference gene primers. The table came from immunoSEQ multiplex PCR; TCRdb's copy has only in-frame clones and leaves some out. V, J and clone size derive from that table, while D and trimming were established from the DNA sequence. The data contain about 100,000 clones, approximately 90% of them seen just once; the ten biggest clones take up over 2%.

Input material: peripheral blood. This chain joins TRBV9 and TRBJ2-3; 9 bases align to TRBD1. This receptor was obtained from a man aged 50 to 59 with active COVID-19. The CDR3 loop is CASSKQGASTDTQYF. The DNA for the CDR3 is TGTGCCAGCAGTAAACAGGGGGCTAGCACAGATACGCAGTATTTT. Full variable domain (missing parts from reference TRBV9 and TRBJ2-3): DSGVTQTPKHLITATGQRVTLRCSPRSGDLSVYWYQQSLDQGLQFLIQYYNGEERAKGNILERFSAQQFPDLHSELNLSSLELGDSALYFCASSKQGASTDTQYFGPGTRLTVL.